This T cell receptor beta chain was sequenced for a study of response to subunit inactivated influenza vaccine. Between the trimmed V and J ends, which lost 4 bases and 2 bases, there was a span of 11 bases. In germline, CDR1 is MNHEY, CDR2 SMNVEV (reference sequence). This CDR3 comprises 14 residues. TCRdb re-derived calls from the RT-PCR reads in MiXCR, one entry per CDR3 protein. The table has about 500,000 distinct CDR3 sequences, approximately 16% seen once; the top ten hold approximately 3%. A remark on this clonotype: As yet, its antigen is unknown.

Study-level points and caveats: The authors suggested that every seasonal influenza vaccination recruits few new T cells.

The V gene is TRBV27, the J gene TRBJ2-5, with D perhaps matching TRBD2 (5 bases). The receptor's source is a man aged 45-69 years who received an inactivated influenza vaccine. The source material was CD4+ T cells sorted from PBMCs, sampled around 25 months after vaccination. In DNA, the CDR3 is TGTGCCAGCAGTTCGCGGACTCAACAAGAGACCCAGTACTTC. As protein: CASSSRTQQETQYF.